One sample yielded the 3 T cell receptor beta chains listed below, sequenced in a study of blood T cells in healthy people across ages. The authors ran a second PCR of about 7 to 11 cycles using a sample-barcoded 5' primer and a J-beta primer mix. TCRdb analysed the 5' RACE reads with MiXCR anew, one entry per CDR3 protein. This table holds 600,000 to 850,000 distinct CDR3 sequences, approximately 39% found once. The sample consisted of blood. The receptors originated from a woman between 55 and 75 years old in good health.

This rearrangement joins TRBV20-1 to TRBJ2-1, with TRBD2 as a possible D gene (5 bases). The length of the CDR3 is 16 residues. V lost 0 bases and J 8 bases, leaving 20 bases between the germline ends. Germline assignment: CDR1 DFQATT and CDR2 SNEGSKA (reference sequence). The CDR3 coding sequence is TGCAGTGCTAGAGACAAGCGGTGGTTAAGGGTGGATGAGCAGTTCTTC. Protein sequence: CSARDKRWLRVDEQFF.

This sequence joins TRBV6-6 and TRBJ2-4; 9 nucleotides agree with TRBD1. Germline loops: CDR1 MNHNY, CDR2 SVGAGI (reference sequence). Trimming cost V 5 bases and J 13 bases; bases outside gene matches: 6. CDR3 length equals 12 residues. In DNA, the CDR3 is TGTGCCAGCAGTCTTGACAGGGGGGACCAGTACTTC. Encoded protein: CASSLDRGDQYF.

On this clonotype itself: A much larger clonotype is one base distant, so this may be a read error. V gene TRBV29-1 combines with J gene TRBJ2-5; possibly TRBD2 for D (5 bases). Germline lookup yields CDR1 SQVTM and CDR2 ANQGSEA. Between the trimmed V and J ends, which lost 7 bases and 1 base, there was a span of 16 bases. This CDR3 comprises 14 residues. The chain's CDR3 is CSAPGKSGQETQYF. As DNA, the CDR3 is TGCAGCGCCCCCGGGAAGAGCGGCCAAGAGACCCAGTACTTC.